A selection of T cell receptor beta chains follows, all from one sample in a study of neurological immune-mediated disorders. In TCRdb, the 5' RACE reads were re-called with MiXCR into one record per CDR3 protein. Of 25,000 to 35,000 distinct CDR3 sequences listed, 15% were seen once; the top ten hold 25% to 35%. Sequencing used PBMCs. Receptors were obtained from a man in his 70s in good health. Each CDR3 is given with its conserved first and last residue. The D gene is left open where the match is weak. Clone size appears in some rows only: once, few, many, or a class for an expanded clone.

D: -
V: TRBV29-1
size: -
J: TRBJ2-3
CDR3: CSAKTYITSTDTQYF
DNA: TGCAGCGCAAAAACTTATATAACCTCCACAGATACGCAGTATTTT

D: -
V: TRBV5-4
size: many
J: TRBJ2-3
CDR3: CASSPSGRGTDTQYF
DNA: TGTGCCAGCAGCCCCTCCGGCAGGGGCACAGATACGCAGTATTTT

D: TRBD1
V: TRBV20-1
size: many
J: TRBJ1-1
CDR3: CSASPPGQGAGSFF
DNA: TGCAGTGCTAGTCCCCCGGGACAGGGGGCCGGATCTTTCTTT

D: TRBD1
V: TRBV5-1
size: -
J: TRBJ2-7
CDR3: CASSLAQGQGSYEQYF
DNA: TGCGCCAGCAGCTTGGCTCAAGGACAGGGATCCTACGAGCAGTACTTC

D: TRBD1
V: TRBV24-1
size: many
J: TRBJ2-5
CDR3: CATSDMKTGTQETQYF
DNA: TGTGCCACCAGTGATATGAAGACAGGGACCCAAGAGACCCAGTACTTC

D: TRBD2
V: TRBV15
size: many
J: TRBJ2-3
CDR3: CATSRQYSGGASDTQYF
DNA: TGTGCCACCAGCAGACAATATAGCGGGGGGGCGTCTGATACGCAGTATTTT

D: TRBD2
V: TRBV4-1
size: many
J: TRBJ2-7
CDR3: CASSQAGGPYEQYF
DNA: TGCGCCAGCAGCCAAGCGGGGGGGCCCTACGAGCAGTACTTC

D: -
V: TRBV25-1
size: -
J: TRBJ1-2
CDR3: CASYAIDYTF
DNA: TGTGCCAGCTACGCCATCGACTACACCTTC

D: -
V: TRBV12-2
size: -
J: TRBJ2-4
CDR3: CASRLAPGQGTKNIQYF
DNA: TGTGCAAGTCGCTTAGCTCCGGGACAGGGCACCAAAAACATTCAGTACTTC

D: -
V: TRBV18
size: many
J: TRBJ2-3
CDR3: CASSPPSTDTQYF
DNA: TGTGCCAGCTCACCACCTAGCACAGATACGCAGTATTTT

D: TRBD1
V: TRBV5-1
size: many
J: TRBJ2-6
CDR3: CASSYLGQMSSGANVLTF
DNA: TGCGCCAGCAGCTACCTGGGACAGATGAGCTCTGGGGCCAACGTCCTGACTTTC

D: -
V: TRBV20-1
size: many
J: TRBJ2-7
CDR3: CSARAAGKIPGEQYF
DNA: TGCAGTGCTAGAGCGGCAGGGAAGATCCCCGGCGAGCAGTACTTC

D: -
V: TRBV19
size: many
J: TRBJ2-2
CDR3: CASIGVGTLNTGELFF
DNA: TGTGCCAGTATTGGGGTCGGGACACTGAACACCGGGGAGCTGTTTTTT

D: -
V: TRBV7-3
size: many
J: TRBJ1-6
CDR3: CASSLGGLNSPLHF
DNA: TGTGCCAGCAGCTTGGGGGGGCTTAATTCACCCCTCCACTTT

D: TRBD1
V: TRBV4-1
size: many
J: TRBJ2-7
CDR3: CASSQVLGRGPSYEQYF
DNA: TGCGCCAGCAGCCAAGTACTGGGCAGGGGGCCCTCGTACGAGCAGTACTTC

D: TRBD1
V: TRBV4-3
size: -
J: TRBJ2-5
CDR3: CASSQTGKGDAQYF
DNA: TGCGCCAGCAGCCAGACAGGGAAGGGGGATGCCCAGTACTTC

D: -
V: TRBV15
size: medium-sized
J: TRBJ1-1
CDR3: CATNLSPNTEAFF
DNA: TGTGCCACCAATCTAAGCCCGAACACTGAAGCTTTCTTT

D: TRBD1
V: TRBV7-2
size: few
J: TRBJ1-2
CDR3: CASSGRTGEDGYTF
DNA: TGTGCCAGCAGCGGGAGGACAGGGGAAGATGGCTACACCTTC